These 19 T cell receptor beta chains were sequenced from one sample in a study of blood T cells in healthy people across ages. For the second PCR, which ran for about 6 to 12 cycles, a sample-barcoded 5' primer and a J-beta primer mix were used. Via MiXCR, TCRdb re-called the 5' RACE reads, giving one row per CDR3 protein. The sample holds 1 million or so distinct CDR3 sequences; 45% are singletons and the top ten take about 20%. Material: blood. The receptors were gathered from a woman in her sixties or seventies in good health.

The CDR3 here is CASSGWQGSYNEQFF. Here the CDR3 DNA reads TGTGCCAGCAGCGGCTGGCAGGGTAGCTACAATGAGCAGTTCTTC. The V and J genes are TRBV27 and TRBJ2-1; TRBD1 might be the D (5 bases). Trimming pared 6 bases from V and 3 bases from J, leaving 15 bases between. Germline CDR1 MNHEY, CDR2 SMNVEV (reference sequence). The CDR3 spans 15 residues.

The chain recombines TRBV29-1 with TRBJ1-5, with D possibly matching TRBD1 (5 bases). The CDR3 consists of 13 residues. The ends were cut back, 5 bases at V and 7 bases at J, with 15 bases in the middle. Germline V CDR1 and CDR2: SQVTM, ANQGSEA. The CDR3 region has the DNA TGCAGCGTTCTCACTGGGGCTCGGCAGCCCCAGCATTTT. Translation: CSVLTGARQPQHF. Full variable domain (rest looked up from reference TRBV29-1 and TRBJ1-5): SAVISQKPSRDICQRGTSLTIQCQVDSQVTMMFWYRQQPGQSLTLIATANQGSEATYESGFVIDKFPISRPNLTFSTLTVSNMSPEDSSIYLCSVLTGARQPQHFGDGTRLSIL.

The rearrangement links TRBV11-2 to TRBJ1-4; perhaps TRBD1 as D (5 bases). The CDR3 has 18 residues. Between the trimmed V and J ends, which lost 1 base and 7 bases, there was a span of 22 bases. The germline gives CDR1 SGHAT, CDR2 FQNNGV. CDR3 in amino acids: CASSLGVPGPGGGEKLFF. CDR3 nucleotide sequence: TGTGCCAGCAGCTTAGGTGTCCCTGGCCCCGGGGGGGGTGAAAAACTGTTTTTT.

There are a few counts of this clonotype. The chain joins TRBV28 to TRBJ2-5; either TRBD1 or TRBD2 may fit D (5 bases each). Germline values: CDR1 MDHEN, CDR2 SYDVKM. V lost 2 bases, J lost 8 bases, and 15 bases lay in between. There are 14 residues in the CDR3. The CDR3 DNA is TGTGCCAGCAGTTTAATCGGGACGGACGGAACCCAGTACTTC. Its protein is CASSLIGTDGTQYF.

The rearrangement uses TRBV21-1 and TRBJ2-5; the table names TRBD1, a call not compared with the DNA. TRBV21-1 is a recognized pseudogene. This CDR3 has 19 amino acids. CDR3 nucleotides: TGTGCCAGCAGCAAAATGAGGGCCAGGGGGAGGCTACTGGGGGAGACCCAGTACTTC. The encoded protein is CASSKMRARGRLLGETQYF.

J is TRBJ2-5 and V is TRBV5-1; no reliable D call. The V gene's germline CDR1 is SGHRS and CDR2 YFSETQ. V lost 2 bases and J lost 3, with 11 bases in between. The CDR3 sequence is 14 residues long. The DNA for the CDR3 is TGCGCCAGCAGCTTCATTTCCAGGAAAGAGACCCAGTACTTC. It yields the protein CASSFISRKETQYF.

The CDR3 DNA reads TGTGCCAGCAGTTTAGGTCAAACCGCGGGAGGGCCGGAGACCCAGTACTTC. Translation: CASSLGQTAGGPETQYF. The chain employs TRBV27 and TRBJ2-5, with TRBD2 identical over 9 bases. This CDR3 spans 17 amino acids. Germline assignment: CDR1 MNHEY and CDR2 SMNVEV (reference sequence). The ends lost 2 bases at V and 5 bases at J; junction bases unmatched: 12.

The chain combines TRBV6-2 or TRBV6-3 with TRBJ2-7; 13 nucleotides align to TRBD2. The closer fit of TRBJ2-1 to the DNA end suggests the J call may be wrong. The CDR3 sequence is 17 residues long. Germline V lookup: CDR1 MNHEY, CDR2 SVGEGT. CDR3 region: CASRTGTSGTLTYEQFF. The CDR3 region has the DNA TGTGCCAGCAGAACCGGGACTAGCGGGACCCTAACCTACGAGCAGTTCTTC.

This chain links TRBV28 with TRBJ2-7; no clear D. The CDR3 is made up of 13 amino acids. Per the germline V gene, CDR1 is MDHEN and CDR2 is SYDVKM. Between the trimmed V and J ends, which lost 3 bases and 6 bases, there was a span of 12 bases. CDR3: CASSLPGSREQYF. The CDR3 region has the DNA TGTGCCAGCAGTTTGCCGGGCTCCCGCGAGCAGTACTTC.

The chain uses TRBV10-2 and TRBJ1-2; D not certain. Germline CDR1 reads WSHSY; CDR2 reads SAAADI. Trimming removed 3 bases from V and 0 bases from J, with 11 bases in between. CDR3 length: 15 amino acids. CDR3 sequence (DNA): TGCGCCAGCAGTGATCGGACCTGGTCTAACTATGGCTACACCTTC. Its translation: CASSDRTWSNYGYTF.

The chain combines TRBV6-2 or TRBV6-3 with TRBJ2-7, with unresolved D. CDR1 and CDR2 from the germline V gene are MNHEY and SVGEGT. Trimming stripped 0 bases from V and 4 bases from J, with 7 bases between. CDR3 length equals 13 residues. The CDR3 here is CASSYSLMYEQYF. The CDR3 DNA reads TGTGCCAGCAGTTACTCGCTGATGTACGAGCAGTACTTC.

This clonotype occurred a few times. J is TRBJ2-1 and V is TRBV6-2 or TRBV6-3; 15 bases align to TRBD2. The CDR3 sequence is 20 residues long. Germline values: CDR1 MNHEY, CDR2 SVGEGT. V dropped 4 bases and J dropped 5; count of bases not matched to a gene: 15. CDR3 loop: CASSSGLAGGRPRLDNEQFF. The CDR3 DNA sequence: TGTGCCAGCAGTTCTGGACTAGCGGGAGGGCGACCTAGATTGGACAATGAGCAGTTCTTC.

V and J are TRBV20-1 and TRBJ1-2, with TRBD1 as a possible D gene (5 bases). Per germline, CDR1 DFQATT and CDR2 SNEGSKA (reference sequence). This CDR3 region has 17 residues. V was shortened by 0 bases and J by 6 bases, with 23 bases between the two germline ends. CDR3 protein: CSARDRTGHTFNDGYTF. In DNA form, the CDR3 reads TGCAGTGCTAGAGATCGAACAGGACATACCTTCAACGATGGCTACACCTTC.

The rearrangement links TRBV2 to TRBJ2-5; 8 bases align to TRBD1. The CDR3 extends over 21 amino acids. Germline V lookup: CDR1 SNHLY, CDR2 FYNNEI. V shed 5 bases, J shed 2 bases, and the junction held 25 bases outside the gene matches. The chain's CDR3 is CASSLDRDGLGSGLQQETQYF. CDR3 in DNA: TGTGCCAGCAGTTTGGACAGGGATGGTTTGGGCAGCGGACTACAACAAGAGACCCAGTACTTC. Combining the CDR3 with reference TRBV2 and TRBJ2-5 gives the whole variable domain EPEVTQTPSHQVTQMGQEVILRCVPISNHLYFYWYRQILGQKVEFLVSFYNNEISEKSEIFDDQFSVERPDGSNFTLKIRSTKLEDSAMYFCASSLDRDGLGSGLQQETQYFGPGTRLLVL.

This rearrangement joins TRBV28 to TRBJ2-1; 13 bases match TRBD2. J gave up 6 bases and V 7 bases, and 6 bases lay outside the gene matches. This CDR3 has 15 amino acids. Per germline, CDR1 MDHEN and CDR2 SYDVKM. The CDR3 DNA follows: TGTGCCAGCACCTCGGGACTAGCGGGACGCAATGAGCAGTTCTTC. Amino acids: CASTSGLAGRNEQFF.

The rearrangement links TRBV6-5 to TRBJ2-7, with D uncertain. The V gene's germline CDR1 is MNHEY and CDR2 SVGAGI. V was shortened by 2 bases and J by 3 bases, with 8 bases between the two germline ends. The CDR3 spans 13 residues. This CDR3 is CASSYGERYEQYF. As DNA, the CDR3 is TGTGCCAGCAGTTACGGGGAACGCTACGAGCAGTACTTC.

The CDR3 nucleotides read TGCAGTGCTAGAGATCCCCCTGGCGGGGGCTACGAGCAGTACTTC. The encoded protein is CSARDPPGGGYEQYF. The V call is TRBV20-1, the J call TRBJ2-7; TRBD2 matches at 7 bases. Germline CDR1 DFQATT, CDR2 SNEGSKA (reference sequence). After removal of 0 bases from V and 3 bases from J, the junction contained 8 bases not matched to a gene. This CDR3 contains 15 residues.

This clonotype was observed a few times. This sequence joins TRBV20-1 and TRBJ2-3, with TRBD1 as a possible D gene (6 bases). CDR1 and CDR2 from the germline V gene are DFQATT and SNEGSKA (reference sequence). V dropped 5 bases and J dropped 2 bases, with 11 bases sitting between them. The CDR3 covers 13 residues. CDR3 amino acids: CSAQGGNTDTQYF. CDR3 sequence (DNA): TGCAGTGCTCAAGGGGGTAACACAGATACGCAGTATTTT.

With respect to this clonotype: A much more abundant neighbour one base away suggests this may be a read error. The rearrangement links TRBV10-3 to TRBJ2-6; D possibly matches TRBD1 or TRBD2 (5 bases each). Germline CDR1 is ENHRY and CDR2 is SYGVKD. The CDR3 spans 15 residues. In DNA form, the CDR3 reads TGTGCCACCTCGCGAGGGGCCTCTGGGGCCAACGTCATGACTTTC. Amino acids: CATSRGASGANVMTF.